The clone carrying this T cell receptor (beta chain) showed up just a few times. Germline V lookup: CDR1 SGHTA, CDR2 FQGNSA. The junction had 12 bases not matched to a gene; V was cut back by 5 bases and J by 5 bases. The CDR3 covers 16 residues. This entry belongs to a study of blood T cells in healthy people across ages. For the second PCR, which ran for 7 to 11 cycles, a sample-barcoded 5' primer and a J-beta primer mix were used. TCRdb used MiXCR to reprocess the 5' RACE reads, holding one entry per CDR3 protein. The sample consists of about 1.4 million distinct CDR3 sequences, approximately 63% of them appearing once.

This receptor was identified in a man younger than 30 in good health. The chain is built from TRBV7-2 and TRBJ2-7, with 10 positions matching TRBD2. Material: blood. The CDR3, as DNA: TGTGCCAGCAGCACTATAGCGGGAGGTTCCCAGAACGAGCAGTACTTC. This encodes CASSTIAGGSQNEQYF.